The rows below give T cell receptor beta chains drawn from one sample of a study of cytomegalovirus exposure and HLA in healthy donors. Clones were sequenced by immunoSEQ multiplex PCR, and TCRdb holds only the in-frame ones, with some missing. The listing contains around 100,000 clones. The sample consisted of PBMCs. These receptors were taken from a man aged 45 to 65 in good health and CMV-seronegative. Both conserved end residues are part of each CDR3. Fields, in order: D gene, J gene, V gene, CDR3 DNA, CDR3 protein. A D gene is named only where the DNA matches it firmly.

NA	TRBJ1-4	TRBV30	TGTGCCTGGAGTGAGCGAGTTGGCAGTGGGGAAAAACTGTTTTTT	CAWSERVGSGEKLFF
TRBD2	TRBJ2-1	TRBV5-1	TGCGCCAGCAGCATTGGACTAGCGGGCGCTTCTGAGCAGTTCTTC	CASSIGLAGASEQFF
TRBD1	TRBJ1-2	TRBV27	TGTGCCAGCAGTCTCCTGCCGGGACAGGGGAGAAACTATGGCTACACCTTC	CASSLLPGQGRNYGYTF
NA	TRBJ2-7	TRBV4-3	TGCGCCAGCAGCCACCTAGACAGGACCTACGAGCAGTACTTC	CASSHLDRTYEQYF
NA	TRBJ1-4	TRBV6-1	TGTGCCAGCAGTGTGGGGGCAGGGTCAACTAATGAAAAACTGTTTTTT	CASSVGAGSTNEKLFF
NA	TRBJ1-6	TRBV7-2	TGTGCCAGCAGCTTATGGGGAGATAATTCACCCCTCCACTTT	CASSLWGDNSPLHF
NA	TRBJ1-6	TRBV5-5	TGTGCCAGCAGCCGCCCCGGACAGAAAGAGGGTAATTCACCCCTCCACTTT	CASSRPGQKEGNSPLHF
TRBD1	TRBJ2-7	TRBV13	TGTGCCAGCAGCTTGAACAGGGGCTCGGGGGAGCAGTACTTC	CASSLNRGSGEQYF
TRBD1	TRBJ2-1	TRBV6-5	TGTGCCAGCAGTTACGACAGGGCGCGCTACAATGAGCAGTTCTTC	CASSYDRARYNEQFF
NA	TRBJ2-3	TRBV19	TGTGCCAGTAGCCCGGAGGTAGGGGGGGCGTTCGTAAATACGCAGTATTTT	CASSPEVGGAFVNTQYF
TRBD2	TRBJ2-7	TRBV13	TGTGCCAGCAGCTTAGCCCTAGCGGGTTACGAGCAGTACTTC	CASSLALAGYEQYF